The 23 T cell receptor beta chains reported below all come from one sample, sequenced in a study of T-cell memory formation after mild COVID-19. TCRdb reanalysed the 5' RACE reads using MiXCR and keeps one entry per CDR3 protein. This sample has nearly 110,000 distinct CDR3 sequences; around an eighth occur once, and the top ten carry roughly 40%. The sample taken for sequencing was PBMCs or a T cell subset sorted from them (not recorded which). These receptors all stem from a man younger than 30 who had mild COVID-19 (a few samples of this study predate the infection). Cell type and time point are not known.

This chain connects TRBV7-2 to TRBJ2-3; TRBD2 agrees at 9 bases. This CDR3 contains 16 residues. Germline lookup yields CDR1 SGHTA and CDR2 FQGNSA. Trimming cost V 3 bases and J 3 bases; bases outside gene matches: 7. The CDR3 DNA reads as TGTGCCAGCAGCTTTTCATTAGCGGGGGAAACAGATACGCAGTATTTT. This sequence encodes CASSFSLAGETDTQYF.

This clonotype was observed a handful of times. The chain combines TRBV3-2 with TRBJ2-3; the table assigns TRBD1, which was not confirmed against the DNA. TRBV3-2 is reported as a pseudogene. The CDR3 has 18 amino acids. This CDR3 is CASSHQPPDRGLTDTQYF. In nucleotides, the CDR3 is TGTGCCAGCAGCCACCAACCCCCGGACAGGGGGCTCACAGATACGCAGTATTTT.

This clonotype was counted between two and nine times. The chain couples TRBV11-2 to TRBJ1-6; 7 nucleotides match TRBD1. J gave up 9 bases and V 5 bases, and 10 bases lay outside the gene matches. The CDR3 consists of 15 residues. From germline, CDR1 is SGHAT and CDR2 FQNNGV. CDR3 sequence: CASSAGGTASSPLHF. The DNA for the CDR3 is TGTGCCAGCAGCGCGGGAGGGACAGCTTCTTCACCCCTCCACTTT.

In its sample, this clonotype was seen a few times. The chain employs TRBV5-1 and TRBJ2-7, with TRBD1 identical over 10 bases. The CDR3 loop spans 15 amino acids. Per germline, CDR1 SGHRS and CDR2 YFSETQ. The V and J ends lost 4 bases and 0 bases, in that order; junction bases with no gene match: 4. The CDR3 region has the DNA TGCGCCAGCAGCCCGGGACAGGGGTTCTCCTACGAGCAGTACTTC. Translated, it gives CASSPGQGFSYEQYF.

The rearrangement links TRBV6-6 to TRBJ1-3; D is perhaps TRBD1 (6 bases). Germline CDR1 and CDR2: MNHNY and SVGAGI (reference sequence). The CDR3 spans 16 residues. The V end lost 5 bases, the J end lost 2 bases, and 16 bases lay between the germline ends. CDR3 residues: CASSLLVAGAGNTIYF. DNA of the CDR3: TGTGCCAGCAGTCTACTCGTTGCAGGGGCTGGAAACACCATATATTTT.

This clonotype was seen a few times. The chain employs TRBV7-2 and TRBJ1-6; D not certain. Trimming cost V 3 bases and J 9 bases, with 12 bases left between them. Germline values: CDR1 SGHTA, CDR2 FQGNSA. The CDR3 is 14 amino acids. CDR3 sequence: CASSLLPWGSPLHF. CDR3 nucleotides: TGTGCCAGCAGCTTGTTACCTTGGGGTTCACCCCTCCACTTT.

The chain recombines TRBV6-2 or TRBV6-3 with TRBJ1-5, with TRBD1 matching over 10 bases. The germline V gene encodes CDR1 MNHEY and CDR2 SVGEGT. Trimming at V came to 6 bases and at J to 4 bases, leaving 6 bases not matched to a gene. The CDR3 runs 15 residues. CDR3: CASSQAGQGNQPQHF. The CDR3 region has the DNA TGTGCCAGCAGCCAAGCGGGACAGGGGAATCAGCCCCAGCATTTT.

Only a few counts were recorded for this clonotype. V usage is TRBV27 and J usage is TRBJ2-7; D is unresolved. This CDR3 comprises 13 residues. The germline CDR1 and CDR2 sequences are MNHEY and SMNVEV (reference sequence). V was pared by 0 bases and J by 9 bases, with 12 bases between. CDR3 nucleotides: TGTGCCAGCAGTTTATCGAGAGACTCTGGGCAGTACTTC. This encodes CASSLSRDSGQYF.

This clonotype was picked up a small number of times. The chain carries TRBV25-1 and TRBJ1-6; D gene ambiguous. There are 16 residues in the CDR3. Between the trimmed V and J ends, which lost 7 bases and 4 bases, there was a span of 17 bases. Germline V gene sequence: CDR1 MGHDK, CDR2 SYGVNS. The CDR3 spells CASKGRGYSYNSPLHF. In DNA form, the CDR3 reads TGTGCCAGCAAAGGTCGCGGGTATTCGTATAATTCACCCCTCCACTTT.

This clonotype was seen repeatedly, ten times or more. This chain links TRBV11-2 with TRBJ2-3; a weak D match, TRBD2 (5 bases). The ends were cut back, 6 bases at V and 5 bases at J, with 18 bases in the middle. This CDR3 contains 15 residues. Germline values: CDR1 SGHAT, CDR2 FQNNGV. The DNA for the CDR3 is TGTGCCAGCAGTTTCTTAAGAACGGGGTTAGATACGCAGTATTTT. This encodes CASSFLRTGLDTQYF.

By share, this clonotype ranks as medium-sized. This chain connects TRBV7-2 to TRBJ1-1, with unresolved D. There are 12 residues in the CDR3. The germline CDR1 and CDR2 sequences are SGHTA and FQGNSA. The V end lost 5 bases, the J end lost 4 bases, and 8 bases lay between the germline ends. CDR3 sequence reads: CASSISSTEAFF. The CDR3, as DNA: TGTGCCAGCAGCATAAGTTCCACTGAAGCTTTCTTT.

A few counts support this clonotype. V is TRBV9 and J is TRBJ2-3, with TRBD2 as a possible D gene (5 bases). This CDR3 region has 14 residues. Germline assignment: CDR1 SGDLS and CDR2 YYNGEE. The V end was cut by 0 bases, the J end by 6 bases, with 11 bases between. In DNA, the CDR3 is TGTGCCAGCAGCGTAGATCGGGGTAGCGATACGCAGTATTTT. Translating it yields CASSVDRGSDTQYF.

V gene TRBV7-9 combines with J gene TRBJ2-2, with D perhaps matching TRBD1 (7 bases). The CDR3 consists of 14 residues. The V end lost 5 bases, the J end lost 7 bases, and 14 bases lay between the germline ends. CDR1 is SEHNR, CDR2 FQNEAQ, per germline (reference sequence). The chain's CDR3 is CASSPTGRNGELFF. CDR3 in DNA: TGTGCCAGCAGCCCGACAGGGAGGAACGGGGAGCTGTTTTTT.

The V gene is TRBV6-5, the J gene TRBJ2-2, with D tentatively TRBD2 (6 bases). The CDR3 sequence is 15 residues long. Trimming removed 4 bases at V and 4 bases at J, with 13 bases between. CDR1 MNHEY and CDR2 SVGAGI come from the germline V gene. The CDR3 loop is CASSSTRGVTGELFF. The CDR3 nucleotides are TGTGCCAGCAGTTCGACTAGAGGGGTCACCGGGGAGCTGTTTTTT.

The V gene is TRBV13, the J gene TRBJ2-7, with 11 positions matching TRBD2. The CDR3 is made up of 15 amino acids. Trimming cost V 1 base and J 4 bases; bases outside gene matches: 3. Germline CDR1 is PRHDT and CDR2 is FYEKMQ (reference sequence). CDR3 region: CASSLASGGPYEQYV. The DNA for the CDR3 is TGTGCCAGCAGCTTAGCTAGCGGGGGGCCGTACGAGCAGTACGTC.

This clonotype showed up just a few times. This chain connects TRBV4-2 to TRBJ1-4, with a weak D call TRBD1 (5 bases). Germline loops: CDR1 LGHNA, CDR2 YNFKEQ. This CDR3 has 17 amino acids. Trimming left V 1 base short and J 4 bases short, with 16 bases between. This CDR3 reads CASSQATSGGLNEKLFF. CDR3 sequence (DNA): TGTGCCAGCAGCCAAGCCACGTCGGGGGGACTTAATGAAAAACTGTTTTTT.

This clonotype was found a few times. The chain links TRBV4-1 to TRBJ2-5; D gene ambiguous. The V gene's germline CDR1 is MGHRA and CDR2 YSYEKL. The CDR3 sequence is 16 residues long. Trimming removed 0 bases at V and 1 base at J, with 12 bases between. As DNA, the CDR3 is TGCGCCAGCAGCCAAGAAGCACTTACTACCCAAGAGACCCAGTACTTC. Translated, it gives CASSQEALTTQETQYF.

There are many counts of this clonotype. The gene calls are TRBV6-2 or TRBV6-3 and TRBJ1-1; a weak D match, TRBD1 (6 bases). V was trimmed by 9 bases and J by 5 bases, leaving 16 bases between them. Germline V gene sequence: CDR1 MNHEY, CDR2 SVGEGT. CDR3 size: 13 residues. The chain's CDR3 is CASWDTDGTEAFF. In nucleotides, the CDR3 is TGTGCCAGTTGGGACACAGACGGGACTGAAGCTTTCTTT.

This clonotype was seen a handful of times. The chain has TRBV7-2 and TRBJ2-7; 7 positions agree with TRBD1. Per germline, CDR1 SGHTA and CDR2 FQGNSA. The CDR3 is made up of 15 amino acids. V was pared by 2 bases and J by 1 base, with 5 bases of the junction left unmatched. As DNA, the CDR3 is TGTGCCAGCAGCTTATACCCAGGGGGTTCCTACGAGCAGTACTTC. Protein product: CASSLYPGGSYEQYF.

The chain recombines TRBV9 with TRBJ2-2; D is undetermined. V lost 0 bases, J lost 4 bases, and 4 bases lay in between. The CDR3 covers 13 residues. Germline lookup yields CDR1 SGDLS and CDR2 YYNGEE. The CDR3 coding sequence is TGTGCCAGCAGCGTAGGTGGCACCGGGGAGCTGTTTTTT. Translation gives CASSVGGTGELFF.

There are many counts of this clonotype. CDR3 bases: TGTGCCAGCAGTCCTGGAGTCAGCAATCAGCCCCAGCATTTT. It is translated as CASSPGVSNQPQHF. V gene TRBV27 combines with J gene TRBJ1-5, with no clear D. Trimming removed 5 bases from V and 1 base from J, with 9 bases in between. There are 14 residues in the CDR3. Looked up from germline, CDR1 is MNHEY and CDR2 is SMNVEV (reference sequence).

This clonotype has more than one count but fewer than ten. The chain has TRBV20-1 and TRBJ2-2, with D possibly being TRBD1 or TRBD2 (6 bases each). V shed 6 bases and J shed 5 bases, with 13 bases lying between them. The CDR3 runs to 13 residues. Germline-derived CDR1 and CDR2 are DFQATT and SNEGSKA (reference sequence). DNA of the CDR3: TGCAGTGCGCTCCTAGGGGGGACCGGGGAGCTGTTTTTT. As protein: CSALLGGTGELFF.

The chain is built from TRBV7-9 and TRBJ1-1; D unclear. This CDR3 is built from 13 residues. Germline assignment: CDR1 SEHNR and CDR2 FQNEAQ (reference sequence). Trimming took 0 bases from V and 6 from J, leaving 8 bases between them. The CDR3 loop reads CASSLAYYAEAFF. The CDR3 DNA reads as TGTGCCAGCAGCTTAGCGTACTACGCTGAAGCTTTCTTT. The full variable domain, rest sourced from reference TRBV7-9 and TRBJ1-1, is DTGVSQNPRHKITKRGQNVTFRCDPISEHNRLYWYRQTLGQGPEFLTYFQNEAQLEKSRLLSDRFSAERPKGSFSTLEIQRTEQGDSAMYLCASSLAYYAEAFFGQGTRLTVV.